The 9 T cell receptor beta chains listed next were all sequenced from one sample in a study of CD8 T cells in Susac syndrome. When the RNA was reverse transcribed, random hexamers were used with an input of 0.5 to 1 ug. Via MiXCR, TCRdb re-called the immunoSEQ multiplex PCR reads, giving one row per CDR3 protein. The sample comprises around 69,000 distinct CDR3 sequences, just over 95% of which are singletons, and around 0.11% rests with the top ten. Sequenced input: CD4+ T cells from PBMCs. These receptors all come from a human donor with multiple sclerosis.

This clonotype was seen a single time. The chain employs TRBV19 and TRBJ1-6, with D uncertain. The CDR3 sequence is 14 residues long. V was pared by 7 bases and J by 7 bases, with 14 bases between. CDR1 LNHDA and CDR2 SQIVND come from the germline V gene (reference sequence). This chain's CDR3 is CASTPSARNSPLHF. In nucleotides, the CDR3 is TGTGCCAGTACCCCGTCGGCTCGGAATTCACCCCTCCACTTT.

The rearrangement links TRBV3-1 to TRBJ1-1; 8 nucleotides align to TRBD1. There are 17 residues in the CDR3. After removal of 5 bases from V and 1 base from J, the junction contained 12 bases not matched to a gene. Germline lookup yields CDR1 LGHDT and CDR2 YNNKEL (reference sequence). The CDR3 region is CASSSRDRRRRNTEAFF. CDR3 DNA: TGTGCCAGCAGCTCCCGGGACAGGCGACGCCGGAACACTGAAGCTTTCTTT.

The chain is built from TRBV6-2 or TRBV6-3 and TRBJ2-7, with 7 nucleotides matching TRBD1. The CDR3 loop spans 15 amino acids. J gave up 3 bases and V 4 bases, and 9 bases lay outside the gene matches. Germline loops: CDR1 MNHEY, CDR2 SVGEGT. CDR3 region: CASSSRRQGIYEQYF. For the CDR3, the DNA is TGTGCCAGCAGTTCCCGACGACAGGGTATCTACGAGCAGTACTTC.

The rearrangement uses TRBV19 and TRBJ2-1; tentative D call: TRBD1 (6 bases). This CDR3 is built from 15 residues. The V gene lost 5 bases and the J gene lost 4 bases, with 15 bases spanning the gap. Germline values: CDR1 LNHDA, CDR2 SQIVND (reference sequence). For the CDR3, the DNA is TGTGCCAGTAGTCCCCTCCTTGGACAGTACAATGAGCAGTTCTTC. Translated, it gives CASSPLLGQYNEQFF.

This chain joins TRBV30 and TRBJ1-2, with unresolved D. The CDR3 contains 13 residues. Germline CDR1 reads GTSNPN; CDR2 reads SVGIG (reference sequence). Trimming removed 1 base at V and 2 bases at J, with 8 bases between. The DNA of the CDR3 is TGTGCCTGGAGTGCATCGAGGAACTATGGCTACACCTTC. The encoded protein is CAWSASRNYGYTF.

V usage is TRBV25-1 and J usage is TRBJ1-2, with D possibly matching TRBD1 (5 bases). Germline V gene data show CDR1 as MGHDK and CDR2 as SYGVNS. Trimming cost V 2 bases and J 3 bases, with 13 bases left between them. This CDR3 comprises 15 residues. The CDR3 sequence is CASSEVRGTDYGYTF. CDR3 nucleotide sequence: TGTGCCAGCAGTGAAGTAAGAGGGACGGACTATGGCTACACCTTC.

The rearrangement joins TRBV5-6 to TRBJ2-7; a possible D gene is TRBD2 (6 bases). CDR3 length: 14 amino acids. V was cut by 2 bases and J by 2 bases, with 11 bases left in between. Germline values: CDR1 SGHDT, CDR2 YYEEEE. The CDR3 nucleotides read TGTGCCAGCAGCTTCGGAGGGGCCACCTACGAGCAGTACTTC. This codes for CASSFGGATYEQYF.

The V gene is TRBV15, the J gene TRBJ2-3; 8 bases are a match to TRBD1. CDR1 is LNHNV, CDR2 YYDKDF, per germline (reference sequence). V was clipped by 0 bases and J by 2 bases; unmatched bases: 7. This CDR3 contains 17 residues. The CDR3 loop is CATSREAGDRLTDTQYF. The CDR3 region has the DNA TGTGCCACCAGCAGAGAGGCAGGGGACAGGCTCACAGATACGCAGTATTTT.

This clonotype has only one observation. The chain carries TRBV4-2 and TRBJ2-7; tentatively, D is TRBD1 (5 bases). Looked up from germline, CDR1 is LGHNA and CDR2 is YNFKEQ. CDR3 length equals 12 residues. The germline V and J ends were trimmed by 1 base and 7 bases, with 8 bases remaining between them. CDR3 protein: CASSQVQGEQYF. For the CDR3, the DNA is TGTGCCAGCAGCCAAGTGCAGGGTGAGCAGTACTTC.